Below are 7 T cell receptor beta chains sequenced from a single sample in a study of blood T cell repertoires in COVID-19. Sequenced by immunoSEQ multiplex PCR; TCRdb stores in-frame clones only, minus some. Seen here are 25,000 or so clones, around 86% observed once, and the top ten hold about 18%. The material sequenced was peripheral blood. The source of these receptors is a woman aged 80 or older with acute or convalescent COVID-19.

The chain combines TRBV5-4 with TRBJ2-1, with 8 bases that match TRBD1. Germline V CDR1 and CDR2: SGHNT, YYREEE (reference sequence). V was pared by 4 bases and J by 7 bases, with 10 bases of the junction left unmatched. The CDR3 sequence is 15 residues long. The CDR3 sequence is CASSTGQALGNEQFF. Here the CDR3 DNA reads TGTGCCAGCAGCACGGGACAGGCCCTGGGGAATGAGCAGTTCTTC.

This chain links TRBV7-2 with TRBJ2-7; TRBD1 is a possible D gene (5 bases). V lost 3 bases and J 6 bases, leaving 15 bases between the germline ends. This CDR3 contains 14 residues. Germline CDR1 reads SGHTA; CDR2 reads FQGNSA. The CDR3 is CASSLAGYRGEQYF. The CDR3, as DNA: TGTGCCAGCAGCTTGGCAGGGTATCGAGGCGAGCAGTACTTC.

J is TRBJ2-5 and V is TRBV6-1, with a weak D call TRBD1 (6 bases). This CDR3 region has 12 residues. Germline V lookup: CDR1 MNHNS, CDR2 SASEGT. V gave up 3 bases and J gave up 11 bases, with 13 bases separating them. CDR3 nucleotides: TGTGCCAGCAGTGACAGGGGCGCGTCTCAGTACTTC. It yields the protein CASSDRGASQYF.

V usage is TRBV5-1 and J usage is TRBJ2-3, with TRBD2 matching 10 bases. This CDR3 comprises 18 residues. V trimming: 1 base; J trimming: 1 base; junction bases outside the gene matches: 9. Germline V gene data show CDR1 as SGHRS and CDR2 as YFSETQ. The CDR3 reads CASSLLAGVSVGTDTQYF. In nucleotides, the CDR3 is TGCGCCAGCAGCTTGCTAGCGGGGGTATCGGTGGGCACAGATACGCAGTATTTT.

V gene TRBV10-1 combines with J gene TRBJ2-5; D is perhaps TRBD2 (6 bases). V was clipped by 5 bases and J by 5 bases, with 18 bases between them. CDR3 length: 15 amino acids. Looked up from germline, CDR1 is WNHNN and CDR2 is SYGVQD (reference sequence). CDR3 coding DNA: TGCGCCAGCAGTCGGGGGACGCCCGGAATGGAGACCCAGTACTTC. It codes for CASSRGTPGMETQYF.

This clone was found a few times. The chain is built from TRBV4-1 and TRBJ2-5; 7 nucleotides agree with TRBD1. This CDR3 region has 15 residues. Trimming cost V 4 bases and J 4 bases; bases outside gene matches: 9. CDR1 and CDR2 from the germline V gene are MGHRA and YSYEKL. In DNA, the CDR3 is TGCGCCAGCAGCCCCGGTCAGGGGGTATTAGAGACCCAGTACTTC. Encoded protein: CASSPGQGVLETQYF.

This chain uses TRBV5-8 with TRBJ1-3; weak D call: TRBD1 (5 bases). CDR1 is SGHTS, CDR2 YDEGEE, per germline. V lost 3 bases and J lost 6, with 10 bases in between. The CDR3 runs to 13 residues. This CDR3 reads CASSWRQKNTIYF. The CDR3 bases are TGTGCCAGCAGCTGGAGACAGAAAAACACCATATATTTT.